Sequencing of this TCR beta chain was carried out in a study of blood T cell repertoires in COVID-19. In the study's own analysis: Nucleated cell counts were estimated from reference gene primer amplification. Repertoires were generated with immunoSEQ multiplex PCR, while TCRdb's copy carries only in-frame clones and drops some. V and J calls plus clone size are reproduced from that table; the DNA served to infer D and trimming. The sample shows roughly 250,000 clones, 88% of them seen only once. This clone was counted a single time. V was trimmed by 3 bases and J by 8 bases, leaving 14 bases between them. CDR1 and CDR2 (germline): SGDLS, YYNGEE. The CDR3 length is 13 residues.

This receptor was identified in a man aged 55-75 years who had recovered from COVID-19. Sequences were obtained from peripheral blood. The chain uses TRBV9 and TRBJ1-2, with a tentative D call TRBD1 (6 bases). CDR3 in DNA: TGTGCCAGCAGCGCTACAGGGATTAGGGGCTACACCTTC. Protein product: CASSATGIRGYTF.